Listed below are T cell receptor beta chains from one sample, sequenced in a study of T cell repertoires in cytomegalovirus infection. These TCRs are of unknown antigen specificity. TCRdb analysed the reads with MiXCR anew, one entry per CDR3 protein. The profile covers just over 450,000 distinct CDR3 sequences, with about two fifths appearing a single time and about two fifths taken by the ten largest. Source: cultured PBMCs, taken from culture after CMV antigen stimulation. These receptors all come from a human donor in good health (CMV status not recorded). Some clones in this sample may be carry-over from other donors' samples. The CDR3 runs from the conserved cysteine through the conserved F or W. A D gene is named only where the DNA matches it firmly. Expanded clones are given a class, and other clones once, few, many or no size at all.

TGTGCCAGCAGCTTGTTGAGCGTCACGAATGAGCAGTTCTTC	CASSLLSVTNEQFF	once	-	TRBV5-6	TRBJ2-1
TGTGCCAGCAGCCTCGGGACTAGCGCTTACAATGAGCAGTTCTTC	CASSLGTSAYNEQFF	-	TRBD2	TRBV7-2	TRBJ2-1
TGCCCCGCCAGCAGGAGGAGGGAGGGGTTTTGCCACGAGCAGTACTTC	CPASRRREGFCHEQYF	once	TRBD2	TRBV12-3/TRBV12-4	TRBJ2-7
TGTGCCAGTAGCGATCTGGGGGGCACTGAAGCTTTCTTT	CASSDLGGTEAFF	-	-	TRBV19	TRBJ1-1
TGTGCCAGCAGTGACTCTCCCTCCTACGAGCAGTACTTC	CASSDSPSYEQYF	many	-	TRBV7-2	TRBJ2-7
TGCAGTGCTAGAGGGACTAGCGGGGCTAACACAGATACGCAGTATTTT	CSARGTSGANTDTQYF	-	TRBD2	TRBV20-1	TRBJ2-3
TGTGCCAGCAGCTTCTCGCAGGGGGAAAAACTGTTTTTT	CASSFSQGEKLFF	-	-	TRBV7-2	TRBJ1-4
TGTGCCACCAAGTACCAAGAGACCCAGTACTTC	CATKYQETQYF	-	-	TRBV12-3/TRBV12-4	TRBJ2-5
TGTGCCAGCAGACGGACTAGCGGGGGGGACAATGAGCAGTTCTTC	CASRRTSGGDNEQFF	-	TRBD2	TRBV7-2	TRBJ2-1
TGCAGTGCTAGAACTTTCGGGGGCTCCCCTCAGCCCCAGCATTTT	CSARTFGGSPQPQHF	once	-	TRBV20-1	TRBJ1-5
TGTGCCAGCAGCGGACAAATACGGGAGGGCCGCTGGGATACGCAGTATTTT	CASSGQIREGRWDTQYF	-	TRBD2	TRBV11-3	TRBJ2-3
TGTGCCAGCAGCTTAACGGGAGGGAGGCAAGATACGCAGTATTTT	CASSLTGGRQDTQYF	-	TRBD2	TRBV7-2	TRBJ2-3
TGCAGTGCTAGAGATGACAGGCGCTCTGGAAACACCATATATTTT	CSARDDRRSGNTIYF	-	-	TRBV20-1	TRBJ1-3
TGCAGTGCTAGTTCCACTAGGAGGGAGACCCAGTACTTC	CSASSTRRETQYF	-	-	TRBV20-1	TRBJ2-5
TGTGCCAGCAGCACAGGGTTATCCACCGGGGAGCTGTTTTTT	CASSTGLSTGELFF	-	-	TRBV12-3/TRBV12-4	TRBJ2-2
TGTGCCAGTAGTATAGTCGGGACGGAGGTTCCGCCCCAGCATTTT	CASSIVGTEVPPQHF	-	-	TRBV19	TRBJ1-5
TGCAGTGCCCAAGCCGGGGCGACTAGCGGGGGTGAGCAGTTCTTC	CSAQAGATSGGEQFF	-	TRBD2	TRBV20-1	TRBJ2-1
TGTGCCAGTAGTATAGTGGGCAACAGGTACGAGCAGTACTTC	CASSIVGNRYEQYF	-	-	TRBV19	TRBJ2-7
TGTGCCAGTAGTATAGGGGGGACACCGAGCAATCAGCCCCAGCATTTT	CASSIGGTPSNQPQHF	-	-	TRBV19	TRBJ1-5
TGTGCCAGCAGTTCCCCCGGGGGGGCGATCGAAGCTTTCTTT	CASSSPGGAIEAFF	-	-	TRBV28	TRBJ1-1
TGTGCCAGTAGGTCCACAGGCACAGATACGCAGTATTTT	CASRSTGTDTQYF	few	-	TRBV19	TRBJ2-3
TGTGCCAGCAGTACTCGGAGCTCTGGGGCCAACGTCCTGACTTTC	CASSTRSSGANVLTF	-	-	TRBV6-6	TRBJ2-6
TGTGCCAGCAGCCCTGGGAATCGGGGAGTGCAGTTCTTC	CASSPGNRGVQFF	few	-	TRBV12-3/TRBV12-4	TRBJ2-1
TGTGCCAGCAGCTTATGGGGACTAGCGGGAGGGACGTGGTTGAATGAGCAGTTCTTC	CASSLWGLAGGTWLNEQFF	few	TRBD2	TRBV7-9	TRBJ2-1